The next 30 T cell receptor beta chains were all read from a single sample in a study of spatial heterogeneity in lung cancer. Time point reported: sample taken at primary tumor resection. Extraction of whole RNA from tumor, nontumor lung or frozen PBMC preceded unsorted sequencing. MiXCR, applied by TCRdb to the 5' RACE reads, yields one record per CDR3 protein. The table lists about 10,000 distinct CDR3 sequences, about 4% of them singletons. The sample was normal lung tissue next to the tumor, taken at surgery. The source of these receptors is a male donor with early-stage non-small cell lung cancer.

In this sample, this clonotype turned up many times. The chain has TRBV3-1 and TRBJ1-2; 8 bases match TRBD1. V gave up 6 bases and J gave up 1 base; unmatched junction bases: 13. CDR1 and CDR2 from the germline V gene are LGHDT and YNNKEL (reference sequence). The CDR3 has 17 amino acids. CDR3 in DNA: TGTGCCAGCAGACCCGGGACAGGATGGACCCTTAACTATGGCTACACCTTC. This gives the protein CASRPGTGWTLNYGYTF.

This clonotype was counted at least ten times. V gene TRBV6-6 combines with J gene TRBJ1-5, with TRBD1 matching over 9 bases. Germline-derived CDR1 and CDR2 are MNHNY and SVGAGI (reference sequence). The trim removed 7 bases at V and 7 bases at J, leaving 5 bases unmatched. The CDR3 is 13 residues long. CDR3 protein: CASIGTGSQPQHF. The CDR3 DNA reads TGTGCCAGCATCGGGACAGGGAGCCAGCCCCAGCATTTT.

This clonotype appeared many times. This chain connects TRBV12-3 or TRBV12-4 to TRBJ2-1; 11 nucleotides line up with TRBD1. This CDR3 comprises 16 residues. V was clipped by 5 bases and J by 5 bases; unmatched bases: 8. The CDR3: CASSPRTGGRDNEQFF. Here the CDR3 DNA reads TGTGCCAGCAGTCCCCGGACAGGGGGCCGAGACAATGAGCAGTTCTTC.

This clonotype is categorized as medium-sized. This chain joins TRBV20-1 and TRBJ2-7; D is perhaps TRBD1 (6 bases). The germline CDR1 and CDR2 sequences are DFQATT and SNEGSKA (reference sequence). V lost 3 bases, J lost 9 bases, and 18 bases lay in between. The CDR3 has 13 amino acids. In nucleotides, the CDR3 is TGCAGTGCTAGTAAGGACAGCACGGCAAGGCAGTACTTC. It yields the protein CSASKDSTARQYF.

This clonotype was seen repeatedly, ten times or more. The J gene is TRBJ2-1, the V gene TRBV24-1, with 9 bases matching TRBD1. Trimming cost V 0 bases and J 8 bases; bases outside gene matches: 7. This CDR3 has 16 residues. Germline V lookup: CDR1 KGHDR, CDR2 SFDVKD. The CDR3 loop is CATSDLRGQGIDEQFF. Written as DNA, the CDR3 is TGTGCCACCAGTGATTTGCGAGGACAGGGGATCGATGAGCAGTTCTTC.

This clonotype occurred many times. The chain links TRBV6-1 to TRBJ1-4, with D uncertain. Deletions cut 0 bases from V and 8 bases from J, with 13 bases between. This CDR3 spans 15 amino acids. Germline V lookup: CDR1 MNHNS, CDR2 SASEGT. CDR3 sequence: CASSEARGFREKLFF. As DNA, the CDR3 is TGTGCCAGCAGTGAAGCGCGTGGGTTTCGGGAAAAACTGTTTTTT.

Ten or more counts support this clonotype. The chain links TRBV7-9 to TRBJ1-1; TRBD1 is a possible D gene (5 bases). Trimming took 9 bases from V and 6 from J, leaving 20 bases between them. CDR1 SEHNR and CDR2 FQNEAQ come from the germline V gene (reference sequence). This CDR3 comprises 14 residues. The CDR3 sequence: CASQRRQGFPEAFF. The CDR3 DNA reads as TGTGCCAGTCAGCGTCGGCAGGGTTTCCCTGAAGCTTTCTTT.

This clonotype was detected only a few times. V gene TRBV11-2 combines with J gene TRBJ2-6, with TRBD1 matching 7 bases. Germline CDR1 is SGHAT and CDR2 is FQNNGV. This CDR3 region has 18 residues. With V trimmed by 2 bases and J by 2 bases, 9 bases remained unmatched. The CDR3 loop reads CASSLLFRGRAGANVLTF. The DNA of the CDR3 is TGTGCCAGCAGCTTATTATTTAGGGGGCGAGCTGGGGCCAACGTCCTGACTTTC. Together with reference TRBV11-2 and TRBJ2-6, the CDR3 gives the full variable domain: EAGVAQSPRYKIIEKRQSVAFWCNPISGHATLYWYQQILGQGPKLLIQFQNNGVVDDSQLPKDRFSAERLKGVDSTLKIQPAKLEDSAVYLCASSLLFRGRAGANVLTFGAGSRLTVL.

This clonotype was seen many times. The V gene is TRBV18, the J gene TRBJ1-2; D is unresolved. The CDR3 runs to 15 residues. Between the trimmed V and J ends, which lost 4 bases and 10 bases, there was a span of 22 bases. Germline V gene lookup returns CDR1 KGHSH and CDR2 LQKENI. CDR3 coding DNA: TGTGCCAGCTCACTCACCGCGGGAGAGTCTCCCCTCTACACCTTC. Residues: CASSLTAGESPLYTF.

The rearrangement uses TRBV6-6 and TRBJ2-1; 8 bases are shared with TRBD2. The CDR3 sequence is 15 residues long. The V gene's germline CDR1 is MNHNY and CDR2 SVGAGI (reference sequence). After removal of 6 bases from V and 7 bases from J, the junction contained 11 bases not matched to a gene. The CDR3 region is CASRESGGGLNEQFF. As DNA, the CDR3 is TGTGCCAGCAGAGAGAGCGGGGGCGGTTTAAATGAGCAGTTCTTC.

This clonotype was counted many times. CDR3 coding DNA: TGTGCCAGCAGCCAAGTTAACCCGACGAGCGGGAGGGCCGGAACCGGGGAGCTGTTTTTT. Its protein product is CASSQVNPTSGRAGTGELFF. The J gene is TRBJ2-2, the V gene TRBV3-1; 10 positions agree with TRBD2. The CDR3 extends over 20 amino acids. V was clipped by 1 base and J by 5 bases; unmatched bases: 16. The V gene's germline CDR1 is LGHDT and CDR2 YNNKEL (reference sequence). Using reference TRBV3-1 and TRBJ2-2 for the parts outside the CDR3, the full variable domain is DTAVSQTPKYLVTQMGNDKSIKCEQNLGHDTMYWYKQDSKKFLKIMFSYNNKELIINETVPNRFSPKSPDKAHLNLHINSLELGDSAVYFCASSQVNPTSGRAGTGELFFGEGSRLTVL.

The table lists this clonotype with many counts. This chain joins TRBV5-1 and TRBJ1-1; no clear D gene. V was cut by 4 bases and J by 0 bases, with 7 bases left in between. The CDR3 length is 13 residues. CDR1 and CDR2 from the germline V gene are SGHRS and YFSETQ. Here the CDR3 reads CASSVQLNTEAFF. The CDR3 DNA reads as TGCGCCAGCAGCGTGCAGTTGAACACTGAAGCTTTCTTT. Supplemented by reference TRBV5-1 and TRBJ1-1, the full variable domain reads KAGVTQTPRYLIKTRGQQVTLSCSPISGHRSVSWYQQTPGQGLQFLFEYFSETQRNKGNFPGRFSGRQFSNSRSEMNVSTLELGDSALYLCASSVQLNTEAFFGQGTRLTVV.

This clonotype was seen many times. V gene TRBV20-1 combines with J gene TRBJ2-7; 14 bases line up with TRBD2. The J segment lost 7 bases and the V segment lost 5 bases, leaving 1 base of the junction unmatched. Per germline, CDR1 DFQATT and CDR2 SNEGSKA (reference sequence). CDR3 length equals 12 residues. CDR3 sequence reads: CSAWTSGREQYF. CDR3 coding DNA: TGCAGTGCTTGGACTAGCGGGAGGGAGCAGTACTTC.

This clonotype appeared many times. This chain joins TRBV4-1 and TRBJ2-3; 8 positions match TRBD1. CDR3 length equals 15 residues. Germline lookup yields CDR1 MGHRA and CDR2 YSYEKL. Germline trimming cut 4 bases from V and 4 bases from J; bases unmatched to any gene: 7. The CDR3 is CASSPGQGASDTQYF. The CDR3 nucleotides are TGCGCCAGCAGCCCAGGGCAGGGGGCATCAGATACGCAGTATTTT.

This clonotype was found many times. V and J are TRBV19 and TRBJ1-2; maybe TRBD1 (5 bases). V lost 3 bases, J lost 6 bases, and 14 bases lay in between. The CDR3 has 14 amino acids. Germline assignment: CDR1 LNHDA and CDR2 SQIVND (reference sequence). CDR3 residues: CASSIGGGVNGYTF. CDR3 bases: TGTGCCAGTAGTATCGGGGGAGGTGTTAATGGCTACACCTTC.

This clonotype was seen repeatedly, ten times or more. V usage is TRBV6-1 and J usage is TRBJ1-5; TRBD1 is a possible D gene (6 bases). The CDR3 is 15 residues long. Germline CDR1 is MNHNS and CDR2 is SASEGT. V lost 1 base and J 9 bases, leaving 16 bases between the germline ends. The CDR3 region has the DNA TGTGCCAGCAGTGAAGTTCAAGGACCCAGGGGGCCCCAGCATTTT. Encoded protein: CASSEVQGPRGPQHF.

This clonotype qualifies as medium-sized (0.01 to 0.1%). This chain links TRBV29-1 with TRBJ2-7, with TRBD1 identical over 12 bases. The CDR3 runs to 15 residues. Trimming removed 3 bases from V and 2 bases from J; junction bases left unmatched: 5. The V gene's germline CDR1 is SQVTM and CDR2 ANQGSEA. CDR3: CSVDGTGGSTYEQYF. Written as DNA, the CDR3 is TGCAGCGTTGATGGGACAGGGGGCTCGACCTACGAGCAGTACTTC.

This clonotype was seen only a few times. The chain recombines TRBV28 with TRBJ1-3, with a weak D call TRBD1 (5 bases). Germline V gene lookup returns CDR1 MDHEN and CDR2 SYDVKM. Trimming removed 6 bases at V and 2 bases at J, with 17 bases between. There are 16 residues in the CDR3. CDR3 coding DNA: TGTGCCAGCAGCTATGGGGGAGCGGGGACTGGAAACACCATATATTTT. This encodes CASSYGGAGTGNTIYF.

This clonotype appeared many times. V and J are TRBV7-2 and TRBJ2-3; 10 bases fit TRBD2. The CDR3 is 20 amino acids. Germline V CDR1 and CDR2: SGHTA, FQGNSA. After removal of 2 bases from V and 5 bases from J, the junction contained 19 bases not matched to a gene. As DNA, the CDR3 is TGTGCCAGCAGCTTATTCGGTCGGGGAGCGGGAGGGAGCACGAAAGATACGCAGTATTTT. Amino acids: CASSLFGRGAGGSTKDTQYF.

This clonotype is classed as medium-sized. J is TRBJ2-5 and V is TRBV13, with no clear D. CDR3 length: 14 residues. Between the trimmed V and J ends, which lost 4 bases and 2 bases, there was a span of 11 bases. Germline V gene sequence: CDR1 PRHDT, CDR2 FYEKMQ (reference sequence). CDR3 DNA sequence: TGTGCCAGCAGCTCTGGGTTGGCTCAAGAGACCCAGTACTTC. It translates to CASSSGLAQETQYF.

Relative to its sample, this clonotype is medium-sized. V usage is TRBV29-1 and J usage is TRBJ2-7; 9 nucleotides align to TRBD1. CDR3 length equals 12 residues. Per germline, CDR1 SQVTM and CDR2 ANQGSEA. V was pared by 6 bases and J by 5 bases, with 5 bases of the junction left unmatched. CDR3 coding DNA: TGCAGCGTGAGGACAGGGGAGGACGAGCAGTACTTC. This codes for CSVRTGEDEQYF.

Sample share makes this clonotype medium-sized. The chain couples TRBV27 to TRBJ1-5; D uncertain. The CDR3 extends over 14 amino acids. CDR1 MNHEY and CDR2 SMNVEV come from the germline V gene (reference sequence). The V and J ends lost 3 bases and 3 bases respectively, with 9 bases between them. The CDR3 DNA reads TGTGCCAGCAGTTTGGGTAGCCTCAATCAGCCCCAGCATTTT. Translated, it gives CASSLGSLNQPQHF.

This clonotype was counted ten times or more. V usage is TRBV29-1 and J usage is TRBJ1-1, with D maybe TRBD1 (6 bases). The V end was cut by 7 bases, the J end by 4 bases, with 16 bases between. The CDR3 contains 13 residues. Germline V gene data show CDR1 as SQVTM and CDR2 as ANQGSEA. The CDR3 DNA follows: TGCAGCGGGTCACAGGGTCCGAGCACTGAAGCTTTCTTT. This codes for CSGSQGPSTEAFF.

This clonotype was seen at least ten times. CDR3 coding DNA: TGTGCCAGCAAGTGGGGGGCCGACACCGGGGAGCTGTTTTTT. Its protein is CASKWGADTGELFF. The J gene is TRBJ2-2, the V gene TRBV6-4; D could derive from TRBD1 or TRBD2 (6 bases each). V lost 7 bases, J lost 3 bases, and 12 bases lay in between. The CDR3 has 14 amino acids. Germline V gene data show CDR1 as MRHNA and CDR2 as SNTAGT.

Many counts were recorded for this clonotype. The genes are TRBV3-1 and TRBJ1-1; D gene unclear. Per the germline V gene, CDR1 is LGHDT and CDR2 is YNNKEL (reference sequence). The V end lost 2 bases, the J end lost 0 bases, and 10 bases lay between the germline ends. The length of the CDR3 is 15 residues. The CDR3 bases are TGTGCCAGCAGCCAAATGGGGAGGATGAACACTGAAGCTTTCTTT. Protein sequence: CASSQMGRMNTEAFF.

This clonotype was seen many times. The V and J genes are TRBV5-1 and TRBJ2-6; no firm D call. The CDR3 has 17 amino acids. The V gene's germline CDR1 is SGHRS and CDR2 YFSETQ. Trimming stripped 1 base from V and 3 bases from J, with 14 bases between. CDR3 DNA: TGCGCCAGCAGCTTGACGTCTTCACCTGTTGGGGCCAACGTCCTGACTTTC. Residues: CASSLTSSPVGANVLTF.

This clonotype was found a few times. CDR3 sequence reads: CSGYQGTVTGEQFF. The CDR3 nucleotides read TGCAGCGGATATCAGGGAACGGTAACTGGGGAGCAGTTCTTC. The chain has TRBV29-1 and TRBJ2-1; D may be TRBD1 (5 bases). The CDR3 consists of 14 residues. V was trimmed by 7 bases and J by 10 bases, leaving 23 bases between them. Looked up from germline, CDR1 is SQVTM and CDR2 is ANQGSEA.

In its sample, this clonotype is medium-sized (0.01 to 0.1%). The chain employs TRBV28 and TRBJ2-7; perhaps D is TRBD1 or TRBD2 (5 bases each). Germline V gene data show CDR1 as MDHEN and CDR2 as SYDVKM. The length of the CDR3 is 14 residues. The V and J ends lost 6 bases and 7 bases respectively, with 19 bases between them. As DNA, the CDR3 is TGTGCCAGCAGGCCCGCCAGGGAGATCGGAGAGCAGTACTTC. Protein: CASRPAREIGEQYF.

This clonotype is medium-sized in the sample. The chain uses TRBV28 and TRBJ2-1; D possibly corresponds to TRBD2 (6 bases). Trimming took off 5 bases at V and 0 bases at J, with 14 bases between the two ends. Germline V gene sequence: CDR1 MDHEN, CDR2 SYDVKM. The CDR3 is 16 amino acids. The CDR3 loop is CASSAWTISSYNEQFF. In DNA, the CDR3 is TGTGCCAGCAGTGCTTGGACTATCAGCTCCTACAATGAGCAGTTCTTC.

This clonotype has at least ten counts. CDR3 sequence reads: CASSLGQGEEDSNQPQHF. CDR3 in DNA: TGTGCCAGCAGTTTAGGGCAGGGGGAAGAGGATAGCAATCAGCCCCAGCATTTT. The chain joins TRBV28 to TRBJ1-5; 7 bases line up with TRBD1. V shed 2 bases and J 0 bases; nucleotides not matched to a gene: 10. This CDR3 region has 18 residues. Per the germline V gene, CDR1 is MDHEN and CDR2 is SYDVKM.